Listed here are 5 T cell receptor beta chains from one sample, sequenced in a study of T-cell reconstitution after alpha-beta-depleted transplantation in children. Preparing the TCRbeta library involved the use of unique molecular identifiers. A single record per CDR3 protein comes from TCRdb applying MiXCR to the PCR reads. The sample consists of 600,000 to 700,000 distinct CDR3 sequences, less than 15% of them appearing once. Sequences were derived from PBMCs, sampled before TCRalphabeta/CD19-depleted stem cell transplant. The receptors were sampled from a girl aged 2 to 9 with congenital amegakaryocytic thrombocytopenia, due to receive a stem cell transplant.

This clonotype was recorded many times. The CDR3 DNA follows: TGCAGTGCCCCTCCCCGGTTTAGGTCCGCCTACAATGAGCAGTTCTTC. Encoded protein: CSAPPRFRSAYNEQFF. The V and J genes are TRBV20-1 and TRBJ2-1; unclear D gene. The CDR3 extends over 16 amino acids. V was clipped by 6 bases and J by 2 bases, with 20 bases between them. Germline V gene lookup returns CDR1 DFQATT and CDR2 SNEGSKA (reference sequence).

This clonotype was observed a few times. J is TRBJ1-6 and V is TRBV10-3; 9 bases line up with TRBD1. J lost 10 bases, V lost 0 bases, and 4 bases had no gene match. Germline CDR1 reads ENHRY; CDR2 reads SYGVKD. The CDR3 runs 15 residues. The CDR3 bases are TGTGCCATCAGTGAGTCTCGAACAGGGGGCTCACCCCTCCACTTT. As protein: CAISESRTGGSPLHF.

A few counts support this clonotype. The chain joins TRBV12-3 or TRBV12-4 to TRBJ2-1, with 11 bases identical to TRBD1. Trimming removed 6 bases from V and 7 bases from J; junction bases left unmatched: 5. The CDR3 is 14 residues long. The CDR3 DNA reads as TGTGCCAGCAGGGGGACAGGGGGAAGTAATGAGCAGTTCTTC. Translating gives CASRGTGGSNEQFF.

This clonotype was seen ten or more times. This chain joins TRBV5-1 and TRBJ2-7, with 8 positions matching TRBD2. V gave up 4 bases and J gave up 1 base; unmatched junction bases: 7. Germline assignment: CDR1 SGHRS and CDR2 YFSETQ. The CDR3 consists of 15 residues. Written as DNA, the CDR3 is TGCGCCAGCAGCCCGGGGACTAGGAGGTCCTACGAGCAGTACTTC. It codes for CASSPGTRRSYEQYF.

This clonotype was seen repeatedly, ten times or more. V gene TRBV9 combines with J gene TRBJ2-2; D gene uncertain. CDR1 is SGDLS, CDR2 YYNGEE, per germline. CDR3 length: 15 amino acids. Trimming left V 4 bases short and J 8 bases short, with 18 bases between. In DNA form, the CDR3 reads TGTGCCAGCAGCCCCCACCCCTTTTACGAAGGGGAGCTGTTTTTT. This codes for CASSPHPFYEGELFF.